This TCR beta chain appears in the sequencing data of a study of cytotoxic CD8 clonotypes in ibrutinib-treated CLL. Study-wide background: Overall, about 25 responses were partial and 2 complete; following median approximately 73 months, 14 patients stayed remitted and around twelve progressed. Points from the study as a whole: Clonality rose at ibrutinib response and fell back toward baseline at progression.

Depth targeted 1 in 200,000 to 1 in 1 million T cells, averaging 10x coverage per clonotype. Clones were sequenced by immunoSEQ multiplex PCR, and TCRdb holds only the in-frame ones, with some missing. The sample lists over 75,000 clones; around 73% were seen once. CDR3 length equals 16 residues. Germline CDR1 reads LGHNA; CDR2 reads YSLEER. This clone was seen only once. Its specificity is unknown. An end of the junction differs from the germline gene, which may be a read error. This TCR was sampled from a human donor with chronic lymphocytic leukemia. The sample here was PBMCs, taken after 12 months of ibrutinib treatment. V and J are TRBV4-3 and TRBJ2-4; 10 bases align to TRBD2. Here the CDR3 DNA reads TGCGCCAGCAGCAAAGACCCCAGCGGGGGGGCGAACATTCAGTACTTC. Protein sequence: CASSKDPSGGANIQYF.